This T cell receptor (beta chain) comes out of a study of spatial heterogeneity in lung cancer. Study in general: Detection consistently yielded more beta chains than alpha chains.

Time point meaning: sample taken at primary tumor resection. Whole RNA, isolated from tumor, nontumor lung or frozen PBMC, was sequenced without prior sorting. A unique molecular identifier was carried by every single TCR cDNA molecule. TCRdb itself ran the 5' RACE reads through MiXCR, one entry per CDR3 protein. The sample yields approximately 9,400 distinct CDR3 sequences, about 4.2% seen once. Specimen: PBMCs, collected at surgery. This receptor was obtained from a male donor with early-stage non-small cell lung cancer.

The CDR3 DNA reads TGTGCCACCGGCAGGGTACTGGGTCAGCCCCAGCATTTT. Residues: CATGRVLGQPQHF. The genes are TRBV27 and TRBJ1-5; TRBD1 is a possible D gene (5 bases). The CDR3 has 13 residues. Germline V lookup: CDR1 MNHEY, CDR2 SMNVEV (reference sequence). V shed 10 bases and J shed 6 bases, with 16 bases lying between them.